This TCR beta chain stems from a study of CD8 T cells in Susac syndrome (dated by TCRdb to 2018 to 2020). In terms of the full investigation: Of the Susac syndrome patients who were sequenced, roughly 8 were in clinical remission while 5 or 6 had clinically active disease. The study used repertoire sequencing to test whether antigen drove CD8+ T cell activation and differentiation in Susac syndrome. Clonality of the CD8+ T cell repertoire was compared between more than 10 healthy donors, approximately 14 Susac syndrome patients and 15 or so multiple sclerosis patients. At the time of blood withdrawal, Susac syndrome patients were either therapy-naive, taking corticosteroids (with some also receiving IVIg), or on IVIg alone.

What the research found in general, with its limitations: The study acknowledged that relatively few individuals were included in the TCR sequencing and HLA analysis. Clonal expansion was seen in Susac syndrome CD8+ repertoires, peaking in CD8+ TEMRA cells and being greater in clinically active patients than in remitting ones. In the total CD8+ and CD8+ TEMRA repertoires, 15 to 20 and five Susac-specific public clones, respectively, were identified.

The CDR3 runs 16 amino acids, cysteine and phenylalanine included. Just CDR3 DNA is preserved here, 48 bases in frame from base 1. Relative to germline, V is missing 1 base and J is missing 6 bases, with 14 bases of the junction outside any gene match. Sequences SQVTM (CDR1) and ANQGSEA (CDR2) are obtained from the germline V gene. RNA was extracted with the RNeasy kit and roughly 0.5 to 1 ug was reverse transcribed using random hexamers. TCR beta CDR3 regions were amplified with the immunoSEQ multiplex PCR assay covering 54 Vbeta and 13 Jbeta segments. To correct PCR amplification bias, a synthetic template baseline was used for both primer optimization and computational correction. As for the authors' bioinformatics: Reads were assigned to V, D and J genes according to IMGT and analyzed in immunoSEQ Analyzer, with only productive sequences retained. Clonality was computed as one minus Shannon entropy normalized by log2 of the number of productive unique sequences. Public and private clones were assessed among the 100 most prevalent clones of each patient and control. Clones were defined as Susac-specific when absent from the healthy and MS cohorts, from about 1,100 published viral clones and from other ImmuneACCESS disease sequences. The public reads were run again by TCRdb, first through fastp at Q25 and then through MiXCR, and only productive beta chains were kept. Merged by CDR3 protein, the rows form single entries marked with the most common genes and DNA. The authors' filters were not applied to this entry. The sample table records 100,000 to 150,000 distinct CDR3 sequences; around 96% of these occur just once. The ten largest clonotypes hold approximately 0.2% of the sample.

High-throughput TCR beta sequencing profiled peripheral blood CD8+ and CD4+ T cells from healthy donors, Susac syndrome patients and multiple sclerosis patients. The Susac syndrome patients fulfilled recently defined diagnostic criteria for either definite or probable disease. Bulk CD8+ and CD4+ T cells were purified by magnetic negative isolation, whereas CD8+ TEMRA cells were enriched by FACS. Blood was collected in EDTA tubes and processed within 24 hours, with PBMCs isolated through density gradient centrifugation. PBMCs intended for TCR sequencing were cryopreserved in liquid nitrogen and thawed later in a water bath at 37 degrees C. The sorted or isolated CD4+, CD8+ and CD8+ TEMRA cells reached a purity of at least 90%. On this clonotype: Its antigen is unknown. Base qualities are not recorded, but no much larger clone differs from it by a single base.

This sequence was found in a human donor with Susac syndrome. The rearrangement joined TRBV29-1 to TRBJ2-7; the junction holds 8 bases that match TRBD1. Sequenced: CD8+ T cells from PBMCs. This receptor carries the CDR3 CSVEGWVGQGSGEQYF. Read as DNA, the sequence is TGCAGCGTTGAAGGGTGGGTTGGACAGGGATCGGGCGAGCAGTACTTC.